This T cell receptor (beta chain) was captured in a study of tumor-infiltrating lymphocytes in primary liver carcinoma. Unsorted whole blood supplied the RNA, and germline DNA was extracted too. Remarks on this clonotype: This clone may be a read error of a much larger clone one base away.

A primer in the constant region served to generate TCR beta cDNA from approximately 500 ng of total RNA. It was through three nested multiplex PCR rounds of slightly modified ARM-PCR that TCR beta libraries arose. Primers for the first two PCR rounds were TRBV1-TRBV30 forward primers and a C-beta reverse primer (around 11 cycles per round). TCRdb re-called the multiplex PCR reads with MiXCR, one entry per CDR3 protein. The sample includes hundreds of thousands of distinct CDR3 sequences, approximately 65% of them seen just once. The CDR3 runs to 13 residues. Germline V lookup: CDR1 GTSNPN, CDR2 SVGIG (reference sequence). V was cut by 1 base and J by 5 bases, with 12 bases left in between.

This chain links TRBV30 with TRBJ2-7; D possibly corresponds to TRBD2 (6 bases). The origin of this receptor is a man aged 40-55 years with primary liver carcinoma and hepatitis B virus infection. The specimen sequenced was peripheral blood. The CDR3 loop reads CAWSEGTDDEQYF. The CDR3 DNA reads TGTGCCTGGAGTGAGGGGACTGACGACGAGCAGTACTTC.